The next 9 T cell receptor beta chains were all read from a single sample in a study of T cells after yellow fever vaccination. TCRdb reprocessed the 5' RACE reads with MiXCR, giving one entry per CDR3 protein. This sample has about 240,000 distinct CDR3 sequences, with roughly 3.7% found just once. Source: PBMCs, taken 15 days after the yellow fever booster vaccination. These receptors all come from a man aged 18 to 35 who received the YFV17D yellow fever vaccine.

This clonotype was seen many times. The genes are TRBV4-1 and TRBJ1-4, with D possibly TRBD1 on 5 matching bases. The CDR3 runs 16 residues. In germline, CDR1 is MGHRA, CDR2 YSYEKL. Between the trimmed V and J ends, which lost 2 bases and 7 bases, there was a span of 17 bases. The CDR3 nucleotides are TGCGCCAGCAGCCAATCAGGTTTCGCAAGGGGTGAAAAACTGTTTTTT. Amino acids: CASSQSGFARGEKLFF.

The table lists this clonotype with many counts. The chain joins TRBV5-6 to TRBJ2-7; 12 positions agree with TRBD2. The CDR3 covers 15 residues. Trimming cost V 6 bases and J 2 bases; bases outside gene matches: 6. Germline V CDR1 and CDR2: SGHDT, YYEEEE. CDR3 sequence reads: CASTALAGGTYEQYV. CDR3 in DNA: TGTGCCAGCACCGCACTAGCGGGGGGCACCTACGAGCAGTACGTC.

This clonotype was seen many times. The genes are TRBV10-3 and TRBJ2-6, with 7 bases matching TRBD1. The germline CDR1 and CDR2 sequences are ENHRY and SYGVKD. CDR3 length: 16 amino acids. V lost 6 bases to trimming and J lost 0 bases; unmatched junction nucleotides: 5. In nucleotides, the CDR3 is TGTGCCATCAGCGGGACAGCCGTCTCTGGGGCCAACGTCCTGACTTTC. Translation: CAISGTAVSGANVLTF.

The table lists this clonotype with many counts. The J gene is TRBJ2-5, the V gene TRBV4-1; TRBD2 matches at 8 bases. The CDR3 contains 19 residues. The J segment lost 0 bases and the V segment lost 0 bases, leaving 12 bases of the junction unmatched. Germline assignment: CDR1 MGHRA and CDR2 YSYEKL. The CDR3 protein is CASSQDWVSNSGNQETQYF. The CDR3 nucleotides read TGCGCCAGCAGCCAAGACTGGGTTAGTAATAGCGGGAACCAAGAGACCCAGTACTTC.

Many counts were recorded for this clonotype. The chain couples TRBV5-1 to TRBJ2-3; D is uncertain. CDR3 length equals 16 residues. Germline V gene data show CDR1 as SGHRS and CDR2 as YFSETQ. V was cut by 3 bases and J by 2 bases, with 16 bases left in between. The CDR3 spells CASSSSTSGDTDTQYF. CDR3 bases: TGCGCCAGCAGCTCCTCGACCTCTGGGGACACAGATACGCAGTATTTT.

This clonotype was recorded many times. The chain links TRBV5-1 to TRBJ1-1; the D is unclear. The CDR3 is 14 amino acids. Germline CDR1 SGHRS, CDR2 YFSETQ. V was cut by 0 bases and J by 11 bases, with 17 bases left in between. This chain's CDR3 is CASSLGKDLSKAFF. The CDR3 DNA follows: TGCGCCAGCAGCTTGGGCAAGGACCTCTCGAAGGCTTTCTTT. The full variable domain, its missing parts supplied by reference TRBV5-1 and TRBJ1-1, is KAGVTQTPRYLIKTRGQQVTLSCSPISGHRSVSWYQQTPGQGLQFLFEYFSETQRNKGNFPGRFSGRQFSNSRSEMNVSTLELGDSALYLCASSLGKDLSKAFFGQGTRLTVV.

This clonotype was seen ten or more times. The chain links TRBV28 to TRBJ2-3, with D maybe TRBD2 (6 bases). In germline, CDR1 is MDHEN, CDR2 SYDVKM. This CDR3 spans 15 amino acids. The V end was cut by 6 bases, the J end by 1 base, with 14 bases between. CDR3 bases: TGTGCCAGCAGGCGTCCGGGACTCCGCACAGATACGCAGTATTTT. It translates to CASRRPGLRTDTQYF.

This clonotype was found many times. V and J are TRBV7-2 and TRBJ1-5, with D unclear. The CDR3 runs to 16 residues. Germline V gene data show CDR1 as SGHTA and CDR2 as FQGNSA. Deletions cut 6 bases from V and 1 base from J, with 16 bases between. The DNA for the CDR3 is TGTGCCAGCAGGGAAGGAGGCGGTGGGAGCAATCAGCCCCAGCATTTT. Translated, it gives CASREGGGGSNQPQHF. Full variable domain (rest looked up from reference TRBV7-2 and TRBJ1-5): GAGVSQSPSNKVTEKGKDVELRCDPISGHTALYWYRQSLGQGLEFLIYFQGNSAPDKSGLPSDRFSAERTGGSVSTLTIQRTQQEDSAVYLCASREGGGGSNQPQHFGDGTRLSIL.

This clonotype was counted at least ten times. V gene TRBV7-2 combines with J gene TRBJ2-7, with 13 positions matching TRBD2. J was trimmed by 5 bases and V by 4 bases; bases with no gene match: 2. Germline-derived CDR1 and CDR2 are SGHTA and FQGNSA. There are 14 residues in the CDR3. CDR3 protein: CASSWGLAGNEQYF. The CDR3 DNA follows: TGTGCCAGCAGCTGGGGACTAGCGGGGAACGAGCAGTACTTC.